Following are 26 T cell receptor beta chains from one sample sequenced in a study of response to subunit inactivated influenza vaccine. MiXCR was run by TCRdb on the RT-PCR reads, yielding one entry per CDR3 protein. The table includes hundreds of thousands of distinct CDR3 sequences, about 14% detected once. Material: PBMCs from blood, obtained 14 days before vaccination. The source of these receptors is a man aged 45 to 65 who received an inactivated influenza vaccine.

The V gene is TRBV5-1, the J gene TRBJ2-3; 14 nucleotides align to TRBD2. The CDR3 is 16 amino acids. With 5 bases clipped from V and 5 bases from J, the junction kept 7 bases outside the gene matches. Looked up from germline, CDR1 is SGHRS and CDR2 is YFSETQ. The CDR3, as DNA: TGCGCCAGCAGGTCGACTAGCGGGGGGGCGAAAGATACGCAGTATTTT. Translating it yields CASRSTSGGAKDTQYF.

The chain couples TRBV7-3 to TRBJ2-2; the match to TRBD2 covers 7 bases. Trimming removed 4 bases from V and 7 bases from J; junction bases left unmatched: 6. CDR3 length: 14 amino acids. The germline gives CDR1 SGHTA, CDR2 FQGTGA. This CDR3 is CASSSAGVGGELFF. CDR3 bases: TGTGCCAGCAGCTCGGCGGGAGTGGGCGGGGAGCTGTTTTTT.

The rearrangement links TRBV5-1 to TRBJ2-1; tentatively, D is TRBD2 (6 bases). This CDR3 contains 15 residues. Trimming shortened V by 2 bases and J by 6 bases, and 15 bases separated the two germline ends. Germline CDR1 SGHRS, CDR2 YFSETQ. The CDR3 here is CASSFGGTATNEQFF. The DNA for the CDR3 is TGCGCCAGCAGCTTTGGGGGGACGGCCACCAATGAGCAGTTCTTC.

This clonotype occurred many times. The V and J genes are TRBV4-1 and TRBJ2-1; 9 positions agree with TRBD2. This CDR3 is 15 amino acids long. Germline CDR1 and CDR2: MGHRA and YSYEKL. V lost 6 bases and J lost 10; bases outside the gene matches: 13. CDR3 loop: CASRGLALIPTEQFF. Written as DNA, the CDR3 is TGCGCCAGCAGAGGACTAGCGTTGATTCCTACGGAGCAGTTCTTC.

V is TRBV6-2 or TRBV6-3 and J is TRBJ2-1; D possibly corresponds to TRBD2 (7 bases). CDR1 is MNHEY, CDR2 SVGEGT, per germline. The CDR3 sequence is 14 residues long. Trimming took off 7 bases at V and 6 bases at J, with 16 bases between the two ends. The CDR3 coding sequence is TGTGCCAGCACACCGACCCGGGGGGCCAATGAGCAGTTCTTC. Translation: CASTPTRGANEQFF.

The table lists this clonotype with many counts. The chain joins TRBV5-6 to TRBJ1-5, with TRBD1 matching over 9 bases. Trimming removed 4 bases from V and 7 bases from J; junction bases left unmatched: 15. Germline V gene sequence: CDR1 SGHDT, CDR2 YYEEEE. The CDR3 runs to 17 residues. The CDR3, as DNA: TGTGCCAGCAGCCTTGGATCGGGGACAGGGCGGGAACAGCCCCAGCATTTT. As protein: CASSLGSGTGREQPQHF.

This chain links TRBV7-8 with TRBJ2-7; 9 bases fit TRBD1. The junction had 7 bases not matched to a gene; V was cut back by 5 bases and J by 5 bases. Germline lookup yields CDR1 SGHVS and CDR2 FQNEAQ. The length of the CDR3 is 14 residues. The CDR3 spells CASSQPGQGNEQYF. CDR3 nucleotides: TGTGCCAGCAGCCAGCCGGGACAGGGAAACGAGCAGTACTTC. The variable domain in full, with the rest retrieved from reference TRBV7-8 and TRBJ2-7, is GAGVSQSPRYKVAKRGQDVALRCDPISGHVSLFWYQQALGQGPEFLTYFQNEAQLDKSGLPSDRFFAERPEGSVSTLKIQRTQQEDSAVYLCASSQPGQGNEQYFGPGTRLTVT.

The sample holds a few counts of this clonotype. The J gene is TRBJ2-3, the V gene TRBV7-6, with 7 bases that match TRBD1. With 6 bases clipped from V and 4 bases from J, the junction kept 10 bases outside the gene matches. Germline V gene lookup returns CDR1 SGHVS and CDR2 FNYEAQ. CDR3 length equals 15 residues. This chain's CDR3 is CASSYTGVRADTQYF. The CDR3 DNA follows: TGTGCCAGCAGTTACACAGGGGTTCGCGCAGATACGCAGTATTTT.

This chain joins TRBV5-1 and TRBJ2-5; D possibly corresponds to TRBD2 (6 bases). The CDR3 consists of 16 residues. V lost 4 bases to trimming and J lost 7 bases, with 23 bases between them. The germline V gene encodes CDR1 SGHRS and CDR2 YFSETQ. CDR3 sequence reads: CASSPWAPRGGVTQYF. CDR3 DNA: TGCGCCAGCAGCCCGTGGGCCCCTCGGGGAGGTGTGACCCAGTACTTC.

V is TRBV4-1 and J is TRBJ1-1; 9 bases are shared with TRBD1. The length of the CDR3 is 14 residues. The ends lost 7 bases at V and 1 base at J; junction bases unmatched: 4. CDR1 is MGHRA and CDR2 is YSYEKL in the germline V gene. CDR3 loop: CASTRDRANTEAFF. The CDR3 DNA reads TGCGCCAGCACCAGGGACAGGGCGAACACTGAAGCTTTCTTT.

This clonotype came up many times. The chain combines TRBV11-2 with TRBJ2-1; weak D call: TRBD2 (6 bases). This CDR3 has 12 residues. CDR1 and CDR2 from the germline V gene are SGHAT and FQNNGV. The V and J ends lost 4 bases and 10 bases respectively, with 11 bases between them. The DNA of the CDR3 is TGTGCCAGCAGCTCCTCTGGGGGGGAGCAGTTCTTC. Its translation: CASSSSGGEQFF.

In this sample, this clonotype turned up a few times. The CDR3 region is CASRKMGQGLSQPQHF. Here the CDR3 DNA reads TGTGCCAGCAGAAAGATGGGACAGGGCTTAAGTCAGCCCCAGCATTTT. V is TRBV27 and J is TRBJ1-5; 9 bases fit TRBD1. The CDR3 contains 16 residues. The germline gives CDR1 MNHEY, CDR2 SMNVEV (reference sequence). The V segment lost 6 bases and the J segment 6 bases; nucleotides outside the gene matches: 12.

This clonotype came up a few times. The genes are TRBV4-2 and TRBJ2-7; D is ambiguous. Germline CDR1 and CDR2: LGHNA and YNFKEQ. The CDR3 sequence is 17 residues long. Trimming removed 1 base at V and 1 base at J, with 17 bases between. The CDR3 is CASSQGLIGTVSYEQYF. In nucleotides, the CDR3 is TGTGCCAGCAGCCAAGGCCTAATAGGAACCGTATCCTACGAGCAGTACTTC.

This chain links TRBV6-1 with TRBJ2-5; TRBD1 might be the D (6 bases). The CDR3 loop spans 16 amino acids. V dropped 6 bases and J dropped 2 bases, with 19 bases sitting between them. Per the germline V gene, CDR1 is MNHNS and CDR2 is SASEGT. CDR3: CASRKGQGTKQETQYF. Here the CDR3 DNA reads TGTGCCAGCAGGAAAGGGCAGGGGACAAAGCAAGAGACCCAGTACTTC.

The rearrangement uses TRBV9 and TRBJ2-2; 10 bases match TRBD1. The germline V gene has CDR1 SGDLS and CDR2 YYNGEE. This CDR3 spans 16 amino acids. V shed 3 bases, J shed 7 bases, and the junction held 9 bases outside the gene matches. For the CDR3, the DNA is TGTGCCAGCAGCGCCAGGGACAGGGGTATCGTCGGGGAGCTGTTTTTT. Protein product: CASSARDRGIVGELFF.

A remark on this clonotype: One end of the junction fails to match germline, which may point to a read error. CDR3 DNA sequence: TGTGCCAGCAGTTTTACAGGGACAGGGGATGAAAATCTGTTTTTT. Amino acids: CASSFTGTGDENLFF. The J gene is TRBJ1-4, the V gene TRBV12-3 or TRBV12-4, with 10 bases identical to TRBD1. The CDR3 is made up of 15 amino acids.

This clonotype appeared a few times. The chain couples TRBV29-1 to TRBJ2-2; 8 bases align to TRBD1. Losses at the gene ends were 5 bases for V and 8 bases for J; bases not matched to a gene: 13. This CDR3 has 15 residues. Germline loops: CDR1 SQVTM, CDR2 ANQGSEA. The CDR3 spells CSVQWGTGSRGELFF. As DNA, the CDR3 is TGCAGCGTTCAGTGGGGGACAGGAAGTAGGGGGGAGCTGTTTTTT.

The rearrangement links TRBV4-1 to TRBJ2-1; 10 bases fit TRBD2. Germline lookup yields CDR1 MGHRA and CDR2 YSYEKL. The junction had 11 bases not matched to a gene; V was cut back by 1 base and J by 8 bases. CDR3 length: 17 residues. CDR3 region: CASSQGSLVAGGHEQFF. The CDR3 DNA sequence: TGCGCCAGCAGCCAAGGATCCCTGGTAGCGGGGGGACATGAGCAGTTCTTC.

Here the CDR3 DNA reads TGTGCCAGCAGTTTCCACAGGGGCGGGACTGAAGCTTTCTTT. Amino acids: CASSFHRGGTEAFF. V is TRBV6-5 and J is TRBJ1-1; 7 bases are shared with TRBD1. The CDR3 sequence is 14 residues long. V gave up 4 bases and J gave up 5 bases; unmatched junction bases: 7. Germline lookup yields CDR1 MNHEY and CDR2 SVGAGI.

J is TRBJ2-7 and V is TRBV4-1; D is ambiguous. This CDR3 is 11 amino acids long. The germline V gene has CDR1 MGHRA and CDR2 YSYEKL. Trimming removed 0 bases at V and 5 bases at J, with 2 bases between. The CDR3: CASSQDHEQYF. The CDR3 region has the DNA TGCGCCAGCAGCCAAGATCACGAGCAGTACTTC.

The J gene is TRBJ1-2, the V gene TRBV27; TRBD1 agrees at 9 bases. The germline V gene has CDR1 MNHEY and CDR2 SMNVEV (reference sequence). CDR3 length: 16 residues. Trimming removed 4 bases from V and 4 bases from J; junction bases left unmatched: 10. The chain's CDR3 is CASSYATGGALYGYTF. DNA for the CDR3: TGTGCCAGCAGTTATGCAACAGGGGGCGCGCTCTATGGCTACACCTTC.

V and J are TRBV6-2 or TRBV6-3 and TRBJ2-7, with 9 bases fitting TRBD2. Germline CDR1 reads MNHEY; CDR2 reads SVGEGT. This CDR3 has 15 residues. Trimming removed 5 bases from V and 0 bases from J; junction bases left unmatched: 5. CDR3 region: CASSKIAGDSYEQYF. In DNA, the CDR3 is TGTGCCAGCAGTAAGATAGCGGGAGACTCCTACGAGCAGTACTTC.

This clonotype was counted ten times or more. The gene calls are TRBV4-1 and TRBJ2-7; 8 nucleotides align to TRBD1. CDR3 length: 16 amino acids. In germline, CDR1 is MGHRA, CDR2 YSYEKL. V shed 0 bases and J 3 bases; nucleotides not matched to a gene: 7. The CDR3 bases are TGCGCCAGCAGCCAAGATCAGGTAGGACAGGGCTACGAGCAGTACTTC. Encoded protein: CASSQDQVGQGYEQYF.

This clonotype was counted ten times or more. The V and J genes are TRBV14 and TRBJ2-1; 8 bases fit TRBD2. CDR1 is SGHDN and CDR2 is FVKESK in the germline V gene. V shed 5 bases and J 3 bases; nucleotides not matched to a gene: 12. CDR3 size: 17 residues. CDR3 amino acids: CASSYYPLAGLYNEQFF. CDR3 nucleotides: TGTGCCAGCAGCTACTACCCGCTAGCGGGCCTCTACAATGAGCAGTTCTTC.

The genes are TRBV29-1 and TRBJ2-5, with 8 bases that match TRBD1. J gave up 4 bases and V 4 bases, and 11 bases lay outside the gene matches. The germline V gene encodes CDR1 SQVTM and CDR2 ANQGSEA. This CDR3 has 15 residues. CDR3 sequence reads: CSVGTGQGLGETQYF. CDR3 sequence (DNA): TGCAGCGTTGGAACCGGACAGGGTCTGGGAGAGACCCAGTACTTC.

The chain joins TRBV9 to TRBJ2-7; TRBD2 is a possible D gene (6 bases). V was trimmed by 3 bases and J by 3 bases, leaving 13 bases between them. CDR3 length: 14 amino acids. CDR1 SGDLS and CDR2 YYNGEE come from the germline V gene. This CDR3 reads CASSEGLLDYEQYF. CDR3 nucleotide sequence: TGTGCCAGCAGCGAAGGACTACTAGACTACGAGCAGTACTTC.